These 11 T cell receptor beta chains were all obtained from the same sample, sequenced in a study of Graves' ophthalmopathy and Graves' hyperthyroidism. The authors amplified TCR beta CDR3 regions from RNA transcripts. HTBI-primed first-round RT-PCR preceded second-round multiplex PCR. TCRdb itself ran the multiplex PCR reads through MiXCR, one entry per CDR3 protein. Among about 700,000 distinct CDR3 sequences listed, about two fifths were seen once. Material: peripheral blood. The source is an adult man with Graves' ophthalmopathy.

For this clonotype: A much larger clone differs by one base, so this may be a read error. The chain employs TRBV5-1 and TRBJ1-1; no definite D call. V was trimmed by 6 bases and J by 4 bases, leaving 19 bases between them. This CDR3 comprises 15 residues. Germline lookup yields CDR1 SGHRS and CDR2 YFSETQ. The CDR3 loop is CASTPWANESTEAFF. The CDR3, as DNA: TGCGCCAGCACCCCCTGGGCAAATGAGAGCACTGAAGCTTTCTTT.

The chain carries TRBV10-3 and TRBJ2-5; no reliable D call. V was trimmed by 4 bases and J by 9 bases, leaving 15 bases between them. CDR3 length: 13 residues. Germline CDR1 and CDR2: ENHRY and SYGVKD. The CDR3, as DNA: TGTGCCATCAGTGCTCCAGGCAATCAGCCCCAGTACTTC. This translates into CAISAPGNQPQYF.

About this clonotype itself: The germline gene is not matched at one end of the junction; a read error may be the cause. V gene TRBV7-2 combines with J gene TRBJ1-1; D might be TRBD1 (5 bases). Germline V gene data show CDR1 as SGHTA and CDR2 as FQGNSA. This CDR3 has 14 amino acids. Written as DNA, the CDR3 is TGTGCCAGCAGCCCGGGCAGGGCCGACACTGAAGCTCTCTTT. It translates to CASSPGRADTEALF.

This clonotype was observed once. This rearrangement joins TRBV7-9 to TRBJ2-5, with 7 bases that match TRBD2. V was clipped by 8 bases and J by 11 bases; unmatched bases: 14. Germline-derived CDR1 and CDR2 are SEHNR and FQNEAQ (reference sequence). The CDR3 has 13 amino acids. The CDR3 nucleotides are TGTGCCAGCGGAGGCGGGGGAGGAGATACGCAGTACTTC. Residues: CASGGGGGDTQYF.

This clonotype appeared once. This chain joins TRBV10-3 and TRBJ1-1; 10 nucleotides agree with TRBD1. The J segment lost 6 bases and the V segment lost 6 bases, leaving 10 bases of the junction unmatched. CDR1 and CDR2 from the germline V gene are ENHRY and SYGVKD. The CDR3 totals 15 residues. The CDR3 nucleotides are TGTGCCATCAGCGATATGGACAGGGGGTGGGCTGAAGCTTTCTTT. It encodes CAISDMDRGWAEAFF.

The J gene is TRBJ2-2, the V gene TRBV5-1; TRBD2 agrees at 10 bases. CDR1 is SGHRS, CDR2 YFSETQ, per germline. The J segment lost 7 bases and the V segment lost 6 bases, leaving 18 bases of the junction unmatched. The CDR3 has 18 amino acids. CDR3 loop: CASTIYALAGASGGELFF. The CDR3 nucleotides are TGCGCCAGCACAATTTATGCCCTAGCGGGAGCGTCGGGCGGGGAGCTGTTTTTT.

Only one count was recorded for this clonotype. The V and J genes are TRBV2 and TRBJ2-5; D possibly corresponds to TRBD1 (6 bases). Trimming shortened V by 9 bases and J by 5 bases, and 16 bases separated the two germline ends. The CDR3 totals 13 residues. Germline CDR1 and CDR2: SNHLY and FYNNEI. CDR3 bases: TGTGCCAGGGGCTGGGACACCGGGGAGACCCAGTACTTC. Amino acids: CARGWDTGETQYF.

The J gene is TRBJ2-6, the V gene TRBV7-2; TRBD1 matches 7 bases. Germline V gene lookup returns CDR1 SGHTA and CDR2 FQGNSA. The CDR3 consists of 14 residues. J gave up 5 bases and V 7 bases, and 5 bases lay outside the gene matches. For the CDR3, the DNA is TGTGCCAGCACGGGACAGTCTAGGGCCAACGTCCTGACTTTC. Translated: CASTGQSRANVLTF.

This clonotype was detected ten times or more. The V and J genes are TRBV2 and TRBJ1-2, with D possibly being TRBD1 (5 bases). This CDR3 spans 12 amino acids. Trimming shortened V by 10 bases and J by 13 bases, and 22 bases separated the two germline ends. The germline V gene encodes CDR1 SNHLY and CDR2 FYNNEI. The CDR3 spells CATLPPGPSSTF. Here the CDR3 DNA reads TGTGCCACCCTCCCCCCAGGGCCCTCGAGCACCTTC.

This clonotype was picked up many times. V is TRBV5-8 and J is TRBJ1-5; D possibly corresponds to TRBD1 (6 bases). V was trimmed by 4 bases and J by 0 bases, leaving 14 bases between them. This CDR3 is built from 16 residues. CDR1 is SGHTS, CDR2 YDEGEE, per germline. CDR3 coding DNA: TGTGCCAGCAGCAGCACCCCAGGGGATAGCAATCAGCCCCAGCATTTT. This encodes CASSSTPGDSNQPQHF.

J is TRBJ1-5 and V is TRBV15; TRBD1 matches 7 bases. V shed 3 bases, J shed 4 bases, and the junction held 9 bases outside the gene matches. Germline CDR1 is LNHNV and CDR2 is YYDKDF (reference sequence). This CDR3 has 16 amino acids. The DNA of the CDR3 is TGTGCCACCAGCAGCTCCCAGGGACAGCCTAATCAGCCCCAGCATTTT. As protein: CATSSSQGQPNQPQHF.